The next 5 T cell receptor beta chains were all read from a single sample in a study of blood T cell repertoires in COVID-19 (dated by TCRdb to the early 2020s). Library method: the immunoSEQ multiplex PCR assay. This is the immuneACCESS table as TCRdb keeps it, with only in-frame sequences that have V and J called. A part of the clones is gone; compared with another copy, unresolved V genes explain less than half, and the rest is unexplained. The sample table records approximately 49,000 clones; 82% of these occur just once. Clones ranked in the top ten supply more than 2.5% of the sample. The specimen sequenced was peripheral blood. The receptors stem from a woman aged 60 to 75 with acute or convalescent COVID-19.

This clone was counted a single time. Here the CDR3 reads CASSLNPRLAGGSTDTQYF. The CDR3, as DNA: TGCGCCAGCAGCTTAAATCCGCGATTAGCGGGAGGGAGCACAGATACGCAGTATTTT. This chain joins TRBV5-1 and TRBJ2-3, with 11 bases matching TRBD2. V shed 2 bases, J shed 0 bases, and the junction held 11 bases outside the gene matches. Germline CDR1 and CDR2: SGHRS and YFSETQ. The CDR3 consists of 19 residues.

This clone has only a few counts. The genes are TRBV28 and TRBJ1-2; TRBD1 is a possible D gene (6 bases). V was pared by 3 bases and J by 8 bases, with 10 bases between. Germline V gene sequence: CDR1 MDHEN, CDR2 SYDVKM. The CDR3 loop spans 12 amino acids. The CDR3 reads CASSFNREGYTF. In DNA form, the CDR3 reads TGTGCCAGCAGTTTCAACAGGGAGGGCTACACCTTC.

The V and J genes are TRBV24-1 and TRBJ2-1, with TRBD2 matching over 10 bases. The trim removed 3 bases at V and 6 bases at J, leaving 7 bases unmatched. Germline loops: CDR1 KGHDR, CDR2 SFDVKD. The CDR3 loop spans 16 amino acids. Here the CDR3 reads CATSDRAGGPSNEQFF. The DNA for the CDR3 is TGTGCCACCAGTGATCGAGCGGGGGGGCCATCCAATGAGCAGTTCTTC.

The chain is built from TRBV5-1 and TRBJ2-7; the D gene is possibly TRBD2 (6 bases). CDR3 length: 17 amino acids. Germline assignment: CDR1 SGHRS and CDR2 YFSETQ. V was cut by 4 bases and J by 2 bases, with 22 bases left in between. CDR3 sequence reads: CASSAGTYFSAPYEQYF. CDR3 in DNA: TGCGCCAGCAGCGCCGGGACTTACTTTTCGGCACCCTACGAGCAGTACTTC. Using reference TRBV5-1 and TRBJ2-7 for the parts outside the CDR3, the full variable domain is KAGVTQTPRYLIKTRGQQVTLSCSPISGHRSVSWYQQTPGQGLQFLFEYFSETQRNKGNFPGRFSGRQFSNSRSEMNVSTLELGDSALYLCASSAGTYFSAPYEQYFGPGTRLTVT.

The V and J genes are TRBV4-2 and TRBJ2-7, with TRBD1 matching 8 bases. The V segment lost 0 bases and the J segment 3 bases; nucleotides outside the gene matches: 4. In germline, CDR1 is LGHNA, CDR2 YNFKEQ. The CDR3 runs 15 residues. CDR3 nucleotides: TGTGCCAGCAGCCAAGAATATACAGGGGGCTACGAGCAGTACTTC. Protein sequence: CASSQEYTGGYEQYF.